Below, one T cell receptor beta chain is given with its context. Its antigen is not known. This sample stems from a study of TIL therapy for anti-PD-1-resistant metastatic lung cancer. Study in general: Patients had a median age of 54 years (range roughly 38-75). Study findings and constraints: After infusion, TIL clonotypes partly replaced peripheral T cells and declined over months.

Time point defined: pre-treatment sample, taken before nivolumab and TIL therapy. This CDR3 comprises 18 residues. Germline CDR1 is SGHTA and CDR2 is FQGTGA. V dropped 1 base and J dropped 0; count of bases not matched to a gene: 10. This was the immunoSEQ v3 assay. Sequencing was performed with immunoSEQ multiplex PCR; in TCRdb, only in-frame clones are kept and a portion is missing. The sample lists about 19,000 clones; about 75% were seen once. This receptor was taken from a person between 30 and 79 years old with non-small cell lung cancer. The sample consisted of blood, taken at baseline. The chain is built from TRBV7-3 and TRBJ2-3; 7 nucleotides align to TRBD2. The CDR3 protein is CASSLNPTGGGSTDTQYF. CDR3 sequence (DNA): TGTGCCAGCAGCTTAAACCCCACCGGCGGGGGTAGCACAGATACGCAGTATTTT.